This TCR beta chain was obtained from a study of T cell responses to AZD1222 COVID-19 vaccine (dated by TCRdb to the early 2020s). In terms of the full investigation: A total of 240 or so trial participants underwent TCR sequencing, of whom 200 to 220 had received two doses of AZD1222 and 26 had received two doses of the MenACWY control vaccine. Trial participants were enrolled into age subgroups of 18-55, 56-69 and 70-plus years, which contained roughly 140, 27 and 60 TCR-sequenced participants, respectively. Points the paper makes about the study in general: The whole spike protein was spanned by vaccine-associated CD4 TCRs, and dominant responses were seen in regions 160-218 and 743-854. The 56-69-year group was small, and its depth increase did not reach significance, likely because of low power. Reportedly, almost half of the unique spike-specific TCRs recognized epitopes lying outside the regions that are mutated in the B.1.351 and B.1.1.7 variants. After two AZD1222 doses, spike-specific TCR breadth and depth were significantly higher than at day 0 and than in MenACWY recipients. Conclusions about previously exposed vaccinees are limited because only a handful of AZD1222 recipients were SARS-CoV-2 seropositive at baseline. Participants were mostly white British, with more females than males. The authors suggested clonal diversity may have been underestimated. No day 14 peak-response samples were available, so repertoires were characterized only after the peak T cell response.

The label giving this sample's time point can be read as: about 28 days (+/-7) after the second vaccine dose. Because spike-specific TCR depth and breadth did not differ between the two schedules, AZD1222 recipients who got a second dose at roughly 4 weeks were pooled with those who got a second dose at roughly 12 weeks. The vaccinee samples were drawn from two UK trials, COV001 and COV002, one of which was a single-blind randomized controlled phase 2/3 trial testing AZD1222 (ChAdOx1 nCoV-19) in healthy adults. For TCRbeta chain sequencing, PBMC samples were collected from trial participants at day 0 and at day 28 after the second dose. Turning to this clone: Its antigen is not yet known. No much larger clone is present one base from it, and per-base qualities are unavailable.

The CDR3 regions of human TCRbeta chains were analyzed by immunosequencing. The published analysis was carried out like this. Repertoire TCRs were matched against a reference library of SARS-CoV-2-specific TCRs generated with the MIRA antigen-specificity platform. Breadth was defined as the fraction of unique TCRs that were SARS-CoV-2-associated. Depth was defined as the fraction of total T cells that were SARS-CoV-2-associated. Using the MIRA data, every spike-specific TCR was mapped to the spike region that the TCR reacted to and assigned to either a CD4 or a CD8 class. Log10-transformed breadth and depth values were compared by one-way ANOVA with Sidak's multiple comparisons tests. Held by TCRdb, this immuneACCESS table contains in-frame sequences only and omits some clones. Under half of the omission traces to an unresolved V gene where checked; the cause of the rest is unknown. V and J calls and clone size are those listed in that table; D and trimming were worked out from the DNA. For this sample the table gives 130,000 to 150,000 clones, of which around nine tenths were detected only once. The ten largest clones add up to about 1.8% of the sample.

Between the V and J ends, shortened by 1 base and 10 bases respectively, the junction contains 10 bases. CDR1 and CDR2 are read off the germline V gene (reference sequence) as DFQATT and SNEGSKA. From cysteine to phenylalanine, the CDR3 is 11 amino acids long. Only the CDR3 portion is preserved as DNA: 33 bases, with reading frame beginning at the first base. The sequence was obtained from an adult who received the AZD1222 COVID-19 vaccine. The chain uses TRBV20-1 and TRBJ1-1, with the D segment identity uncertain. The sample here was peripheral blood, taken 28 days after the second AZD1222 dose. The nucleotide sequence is TGCAGTGCTAGAGGGAAAGATGTAGCTTTCTTT. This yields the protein CSARGKDVAFF.